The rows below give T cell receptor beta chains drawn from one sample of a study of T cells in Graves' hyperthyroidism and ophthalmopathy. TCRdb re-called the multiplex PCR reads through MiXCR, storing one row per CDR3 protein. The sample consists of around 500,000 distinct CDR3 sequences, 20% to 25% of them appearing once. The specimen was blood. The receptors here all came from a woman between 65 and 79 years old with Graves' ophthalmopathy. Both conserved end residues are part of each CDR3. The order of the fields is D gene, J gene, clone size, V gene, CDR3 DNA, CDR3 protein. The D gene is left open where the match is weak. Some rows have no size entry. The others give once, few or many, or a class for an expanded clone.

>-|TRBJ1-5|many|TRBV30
TGTGCCTGGAGTAAACATAGCAATCAGCCCCAGCATTTT
CAWSKHSNQPQHF
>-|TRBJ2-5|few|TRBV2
TGTGCCAGCAGTGGAGCAGCACAAGAGACCCAGTACTTC
CASSGAAQETQYF
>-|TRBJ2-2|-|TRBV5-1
TGCGCCAGCAGCTTTGTGGGAGGAAACACCGGGGAGCTGTTTTTT
CASSFVGGNTGELFF
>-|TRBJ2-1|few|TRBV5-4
TGTGCCAGCAGCTTCCCACCAGATGAGCAGTTCTTC
CASSFPPDEQFF
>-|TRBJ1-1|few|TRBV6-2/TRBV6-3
TGTGCCAGCAGCAAGACGGGGGCCGGAGCTTTCTTT
CASSKTGAGAFF
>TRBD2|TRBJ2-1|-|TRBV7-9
TGTGCCAGCAGCTTAGCGCAGTGGGAGGGCCTGTCCTACAATGAGCAGTTCTTC
CASSLAQWEGLSYNEQFF
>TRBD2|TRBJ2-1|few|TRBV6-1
TGTGCCAGCAGAGTGAGCGGGGGGTACAATGAGCAGTTCTTC
CASRVSGGYNEQFF
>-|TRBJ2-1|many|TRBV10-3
TGTGCCACCAGGTTAGGGCTCAACAATGAGCAGTTCTTC
CATRLGLNNEQFF
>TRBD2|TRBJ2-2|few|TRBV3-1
TGTGCCAGCACCAGCGGGAGCGGGGCCGGGGAGCTGTTTTTT
CASTSGSGAGELFF
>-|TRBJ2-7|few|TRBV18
TGTGCCAGCTCGATGAGCTCCTACGAGCAGTACTTC
CASSMSSYEQYF
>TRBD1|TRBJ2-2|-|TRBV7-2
TGTGCCAGCAGCCCGTTACAGGGGGCGGGCGGGGAGCTGTTTTTT
CASSPLQGAGGELFF
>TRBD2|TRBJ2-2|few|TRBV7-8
TGTGCCAGCAGATTAGCGGGAGCAAACACCGGGGAGCTGTTTTTT
CASRLAGANTGELFF
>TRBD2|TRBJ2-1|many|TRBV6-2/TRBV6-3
TGTGCCAGCAGTTATGTCCCGGGACTATCCCTGAATGAGCAGTTCTTC
CASSYVPGLSLNEQFF
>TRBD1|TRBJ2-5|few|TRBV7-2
TGTGCCAGCAGCTTAGGCTGGGGCAGGGGGCGGCGAGAGACCCAGTACTTC
CASSLGWGRGRRETQYF
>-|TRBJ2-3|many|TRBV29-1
TGCAGCGTTGGTCTCGGGATTTCCACAGATACGCAGTATTTT
CSVGLGISTDTQYF
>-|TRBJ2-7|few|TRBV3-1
TGTGCCAGCAGCCCCCTTCGGACCTCAAAGGCTGCCGACGAGCAGTACTTC
CASSPLRTSKAADEQYF
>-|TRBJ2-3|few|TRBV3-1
TGTGCCAGCAGCCAAGATAAGGTTATCTTGTCTAGAACACAGTATTTT
CASSQDKVILSRTQYF
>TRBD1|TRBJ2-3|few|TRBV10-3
TGTGCCATCAGTGAGTCGTGGACAGGGGGCGCAAATCCAGATACGCAGTATTTT
CAISESWTGGANPDTQYF
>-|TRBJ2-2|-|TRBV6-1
TGTGCCACCTACGACACCAAGAACACCGGGGAGCTGTTTTTT
CATYDTKNTGELFF
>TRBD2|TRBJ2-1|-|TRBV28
TGTGCCAGCAGTCCTATGGGACTAGCGGGAGTGGGTGAGCAGTTCTTC
CASSPMGLAGVGEQFF
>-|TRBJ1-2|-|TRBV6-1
TGTGCCAGCGCCCCCACTCCACTCGGGTGGATTGACGATGGCTACACCTTC
CASAPTPLGWIDDGYTF
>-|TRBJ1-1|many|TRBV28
TGTGCCAGCAGTTGGGGGGAGAGGCGATCTGAAGCTTTCTTT
CASSWGERRSEAFF
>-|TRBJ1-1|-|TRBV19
TGTGCCAGTAGTGAATCGGGCACCGTGGGGGAAACTGAAGCTTTCTTT
CASSESGTVGETEAFF
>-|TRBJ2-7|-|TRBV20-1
TGCGGTGCTAGAGATCAATCAGGGCCCATCTACGAGCAGTACTTC
CGARDQSGPIYEQYF
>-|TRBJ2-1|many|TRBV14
TGTGCCAGCAGCCAATGGAGATACAATGAGCAGTTCTTC
CASSQWRYNEQFF
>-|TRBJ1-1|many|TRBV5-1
TGCGCCAGCAGCTTGGAGGCAGTGAACACTGAAGCTTTCTTT
CASSLEAVNTEAFF
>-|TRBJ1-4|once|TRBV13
TGTGCCAGCAGCTTAGGAGTCAGCTCTGCAACTAATGAAAAACTGTTTTTT
CASSLGVSSATNEKLFF
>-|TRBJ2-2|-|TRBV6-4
TGTGCCAGCCGTAGCCAAAGCGGGGAGCTGTTTTTT
CASRSQSGELFF
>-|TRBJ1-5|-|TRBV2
TGTGCCAGCAACCTAGGCTCAGGCCAGCCCCAGCATTTT
CASNLGSGQPQHF
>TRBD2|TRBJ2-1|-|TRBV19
TGTGCCAGTAGTATCCGGACTAGCGGGAGAGGGAGTCGGAATGAGCAGTTCTTC
CASSIRTSGRGSRNEQFF
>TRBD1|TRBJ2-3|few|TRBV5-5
TGTGCCAGCAGCCCGCAGGGGGACACAGATACGCAGTATTTT
CASSPQGDTDTQYF
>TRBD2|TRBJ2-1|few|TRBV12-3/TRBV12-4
TGTGCCAGCAGGGGACTAGCGGGAGATAATGAGCAGTTCTTC
CASRGLAGDNEQFF
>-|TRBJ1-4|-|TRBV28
TGTGCCAGCAGTGAAGCAGGAGGGGAAAAACTGTTTTTT
CASSEAGGEKLFF
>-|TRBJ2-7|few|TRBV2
TGTGCCAGCAGCGCTCGGTGGGGAGACGTAGGGGAGCAGTACTTC
CASSARWGDVGEQYF
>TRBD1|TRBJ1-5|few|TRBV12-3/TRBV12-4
TGTGCCAGCAGTAAGGGGGCCCGCAATCAGCCCCAGCATTTT
CASSKGARNQPQHF
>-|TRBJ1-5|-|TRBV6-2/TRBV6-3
TGTGCCCACGGACGGCCCAATCAGCCCCAGCATTTT
CAHGRPNQPQHF
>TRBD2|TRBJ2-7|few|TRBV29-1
TGCAGCGTTGAAGCCCCCTCTAGCGGGAGGGCCTACGAGCAGTACTTC
CSVEAPSSGRAYEQYF
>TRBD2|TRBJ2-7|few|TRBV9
TGTGCCAGCAGCGTTGGACTAGCGGGAGGGACCTACGAGCAGTACTTC
CASSVGLAGGTYEQYF
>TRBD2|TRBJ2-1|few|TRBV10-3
TGTGCCATCAGTACCCTAGCGGGAGAAGGTTATGAGCAGTTCTTC
CAISTLAGEGYEQFF
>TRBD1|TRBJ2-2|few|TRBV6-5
TGTGCCAGCAGTTACGTTCCGGGACAGGGGGCGACCGGGGAGCTGTTTTTT
CASSYVPGQGATGELFF
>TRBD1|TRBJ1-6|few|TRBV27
TGTGCCAGCAGTCCCGGGACAGGGGTTAATTCACCCCTCCACTTT
CASSPGTGVNSPLHF
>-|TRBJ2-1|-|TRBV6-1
TGTGCCAGCTGGCCGGGACCGAGGGACAATGAGCAGTTCTTC
CASWPGPRDNEQFF
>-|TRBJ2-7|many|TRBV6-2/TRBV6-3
TGTGCCAGCAGTCACTACGAGCAGTACTTC
CASSHYEQYF
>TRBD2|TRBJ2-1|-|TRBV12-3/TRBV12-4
TGTGCCAGCAGGCCAGTAGCGGGAGGATTCAATGAGCAGTTCTTC
CASRPVAGGFNEQFF
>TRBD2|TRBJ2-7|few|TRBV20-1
TGCAGTGCTAGAGATCCAGGACTAGCGGGAGAGCGGTACTTC
CSARDPGLAGERYF